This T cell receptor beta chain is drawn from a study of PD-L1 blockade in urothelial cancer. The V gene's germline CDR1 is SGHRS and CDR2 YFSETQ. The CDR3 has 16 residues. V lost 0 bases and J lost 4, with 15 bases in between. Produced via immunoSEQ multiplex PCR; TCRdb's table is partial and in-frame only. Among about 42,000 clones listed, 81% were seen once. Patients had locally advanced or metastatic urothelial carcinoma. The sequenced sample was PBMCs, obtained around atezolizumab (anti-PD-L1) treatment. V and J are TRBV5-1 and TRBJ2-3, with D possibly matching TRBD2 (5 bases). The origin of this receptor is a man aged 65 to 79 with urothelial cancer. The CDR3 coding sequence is TGCGCCAGCAGCTTGGACCGCCGGGGTTATGCAGATACGCAGTATTTT. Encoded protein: CASSLDRRGYADTQYF.